The rows below give T cell receptor beta chains drawn from one sample of a study of shared clonotypes between healthy human individuals. The method was immunoSEQ multiplex PCR; TCRdb's version includes in-frame clones alone and lacks a portion of them. Here the sample spans approximately 500,000 clones, 90% to 96% being singletons. The sequencing sample was made of naive CD4+ T cells sorted from blood. The receptors come from a young woman in good health. Both conserved end residues are part of each CDR3. Fields, in order: CDR3 length, V gene, clone size, J gene, D gene, CDR3 DNA, CDR3 protein. The D gene is left open where the match is weak. Part of the rows lack a size; the others show once, few, many or a class for expanded clones.

length: 14; V: TRBV5-1; size: NA; J: TRBJ2-3; D: NA; DNA: TGCGCCAGCAAAGTTGGGGGGAGCACAGATACGCAGTATTTT; CDR3: CASKVGGSTDTQYF
length: 13; V: TRBV6-5; size: NA; J: TRBJ1-5; D: NA; DNA: TGTGCCAGCAGACTTGACAGCAATCAGCCCCAGCATTTT; CDR3: CASRLDSNQPQHF
length: 13; V: TRBV25-1; size: NA; J: TRBJ1-2; D: NA; DNA: TGTGCCAGCAGTGAATTTCCTAACTATGGCTACACCTTC; CDR3: CASSEFPNYGYTF
length: 17; V: TRBV2; size: once; J: TRBJ2-1; D: TRBD2; DNA: TGTGCCAGCAGTGATGTAAGGTGGCTAGCGGGAGACAATGAGCAGTTCTTC; CDR3: CASSDVRWLAGDNEQFF
length: 17; V: TRBV2; size: NA; J: TRBJ2-3; D: TRBD2; DNA: TGTGCCAGCAGTGTGGCTAGCGGGAGGGGGGGCACAGATACGCAGTATTTT; CDR3: CASSVASGRGGTDTQYF
length: 19; V: TRBV7-6; size: NA; J: TRBJ2-1; D: TRBD2; DNA: TGTGCCAGCAGCGATCGCCAAGGACTAGCGGGAGGGCCTAGGAATGAGCAGTTCTTC; CDR3: CASSDRQGLAGGPRNEQFF
length: 16; V: TRBV10-2; size: NA; J: TRBJ2-1; D: TRBD2; DNA: TGCGCCAGCAGTGAGATAGTTTTGGGACTAGAGAAAAAGCAGTTCTTC; CDR3: CASSEIVLGLEKKQFF
length: 14; V: TRBV27; size: NA; J: TRBJ2-1; D: NA; DNA: TGTGCCAGCAGTTTAAAGCTTCCCTGGGGGAAGCAGTTCTTC; CDR3: CASSLKLPWGKQFF
length: 14; V: TRBV2; size: NA; J: TRBJ2-7; D: TRBD2; DNA: TGTGCCAGCGCCAAGCGGGAGAGCTCCTACGAGCAGTACTTC; CDR3: CASAKRESSYEQYF
length: 13; V: TRBV19; size: NA; J: TRBJ2-7; D: NA; DNA: TGTGCCAGTAGTAAGGGTCACTCCTACGAGCAGTACTTC; CDR3: CASSKGHSYEQYF
length: 16; V: TRBV28; size: NA; J: TRBJ2-3; D: NA; DNA: TGTGCCAGCAGTTTAGTCGGGGCTGCCTCCACAGATACGCAGTATTTT; CDR3: CASSLVGAASTDTQYF
length: 17; V: TRBV5-1; size: NA; J: TRBJ2-2; D: NA; DNA: TGCGCCAGCAGCTTGGTGGGCCCAAAGCTAGGCACCGGGGAGCTGTTTTTT; CDR3: CASSLVGPKLGTGELFF
length: 15; V: TRBV2; size: NA; J: TRBJ2-7; D: TRBD2; DNA: TGTGCCAGCAGGGGTCTAGCGGGCCAACCCTACGAGCAGTACTTC; CDR3: CASRGLAGQPYEQYF
length: 13; V: TRBV10-2; size: once; J: TRBJ1-1; D: NA; DNA: TGCGCCGCTCGCGGGCCACCCAGGGATGAAGCTTTCTTT; CDR3: CAARGPPRDEAFF
length: 16; V: TRBV5-4; size: NA; J: TRBJ2-3; D: TRBD2; DNA: TGTGCCAGCAGCATACGACTAGCGGGATCCACAGATACGCAGTATTTT; CDR3: CASSIRLAGSTDTQYF
length: 16; V: TRBV11-2; size: NA; J: TRBJ2-2; D: TRBD2; DNA: TGTGCCAGCAGCTTACGGGGCGGGAGGGCCACCGGGGAGCTGTTTTTT; CDR3: CASSLRGGRATGELFF
length: 14; V: TRBV19; size: once; J: TRBJ2-5; D: NA; DNA: TGTGCCAGTAGTATAGTAGGAGGGCTCGAGACCCAGTACTTC; CDR3: CASSIVGGLETQYF
length: 16; V: TRBV10-2; size: NA; J: TRBJ2-1; D: NA; DNA: TGCGCCAGCAGTGAGTTTAAACTTCAACGGGACAATGAGCAGTTCTTC; CDR3: CASSEFKLQRDNEQFF